This T cell receptor beta chain came from a study of human T cells and chemical hapten exposure (dated by TCRdb to about 2021). General notes on the study: For sensitization, 2% DPC in acetone was applied to a roughly 2 cm by roughly 2 cm area of upper inner arm skin. Throughout the approximately 25-week study period, patients were also given weekly therapeutic DPC doses on the scalp. Patch testing was performed on the upper back with Finn chambers containing 0.01% DPC, and the patch tests were scored after 6 days according to International Contact Dermatitis Research Group standards. Most of the patients in the cohort were female, and the cohort covered alopecia areata with under or over 50% scalp involvement, alopecia totalis and alopecia universalis. The libraries were sequenced as a pool, and the TCR yield per sample differed mostly because of small variations in library volumes within the pool. The study tracked peripheral blood TCR repertoire changes in vivo during primary and secondary sensitization to the hapten diphenylcyclopropenone (DPC) in alopecia patients. Patient blood was sampled pre-sensitization (week 0) and at 2, 6 and about 24 weeks after DPC sensitization. For TCR sequencing, blood came from about 28 alopecia patients at anywhere from one to four time points (pre-sensitization, 2, 6 and 24 weeks). The full study reports these points: Because all patients had alopecia, a presumed autoimmune disease, the immune response of the patients might differ from that of healthy individuals. After repeated subsampling, changes were observed in the strength of the expansion versus patch-test correlation and in the threshold at which the correlation became significant. No change with DPC sensitization was found in the number of TCRs above 1 in 1000 frequency, and no evidence of global repertoire structure alterations was found. Significantly more large CDR3 similarity clusters were formed by expanded TCRs than by pre-sensitization or healthy control sets, consistent with antigen-driven responses. A positive correlation was found between the number of PT1 expanded TCRs and patch test score, with significance reached at thresholds 8, 16 and 32 but not 4.

What this sample's time point label stands for: pre-sensitization, week 0. What the treatment or condition label conveys for this sample: therapeutic diphenylcyclopropenone sensitization with weekly scalp DPC. At every patch-test visit, the blood draw took place before the patch test was put on. Eligible patients were aged 18 to 70, diagnosed with alopecia, deemed suitable for DPC therapy, and excluded if pregnant. Total RNA was isolated from unfractionated whole blood collected in Tempus Blood RNA tubes. This clonotype was recorded a few times. Its antigen is still unknown. One base away there is no much larger clone; base qualities are not given. Receptor libraries were prepared by RACE. Sequencer: NextSeq 500. Library preparation attached unique molecular identifiers to individual cDNA molecules for quantitative, reproducible TCR counting. Each blood RNA sample was used to sequence both TCR alpha and TCR beta chains. Under the source paper's analysis protocol: Samples had a median of about 90,000 TCRs, with a range from 23,224 to 690,600. V, J and CDR3 annotation of the TCR reads was carried out using the Decombinator software suite. To make PS versus PT1 abundance plots, every sample was subsampled to the same number of TCRs (28,000). Expanded TCRs were defined as absent before sensitization and observed at least eight times at the 2-week time point. The raw public reads went through TCRdb reprocessing: fastp at Q25, MiXCR clone calling, in-frame beta chains kept. Rows are combined by CDR3 protein, so each entry shows the most common genes and DNA. None of the V and J calls come from the authors' own analysis; TCRdb made them. The sample has about 270,000 distinct CDR3 sequences on record, approximately 8% of them singletons. 0.9% to 1.5% of the sample is in the top ten clones.

CDR1 ENHRY and CDR2 SYGVKD are derived from the germline V gene. The trim is 2 bases for V and 0 bases for J, with a gap of 14 bases between the germline ends. CDR3 length: 18 amino acids, cysteine to phenylalanine. The CDR3 DNA has 54 bases and is translated from base 1. The source is a man aged 18 to 35 with alopecia areata. Some clones in this sample may be carry-over from other donors' samples. The specimen was whole blood, collected in connection with sensitization to the hapten diphenylcyclopropenone (DPC). Recombination connected TRBV10-3 to TRBJ2-6, with the D segment identity uncertain. The CDR3 loop reads CAISEVGPESSGANVLTF. The DNA is as follows: TGTGCCATCAGTGAGGTCGGACCGGAGAGCTCTGGGGCCAACGTCCTGACTTTC.